These T cell receptor beta chains were read from a single sample in a study of identifying expanded T cells in peripheral blood. Only in-frame clones appear in the TCRdb table, and some are missing; sequencing was by immunoSEQ multiplex PCR. Of roughly 130,000 clones in the sample, 86% were seen once. The specimen sequenced was blood. Source of these receptors: a person aged 18 to 75 in good health. CDR3s include the opening cysteine and the closing phenylalanine or tryptophan. A D gene is named only where the DNA matches it firmly. Size is omitted from some rows. Given values are once, few, many or a class for expanded clones.

d_gene | j_gene | abundance | v_gene | CDR3nt | CDR3aa
NA | TRBJ2-5 | once | TRBV7-2 | TGTGCCAGCAGCCTTTATTCGGAGACCCAGTACTTC | CASSLYSETQYF
TRBD2 | TRBJ2-3 | once | TRBV5-1 | TGCGCCAGCAGCTTAGCGGGAGATCCAGATACGCAGTATTTT | CASSLAGDPDTQYF
TRBD1 | TRBJ1-2 | NA | TRBV18 | TGTGCCAGCTCACCAAATGAAGGGGGCTACTATGGCTACACCTTC | CASSPNEGGYYGYTF
TRBD2 | TRBJ2-1 | NA | TRBV19 | TGTGCCAGTAGCCTGGGGGGGGTCCCCACCTACAATGAGCAGTTCTTC | CASSLGGVPTYNEQFF
NA | TRBJ2-7 | NA | TRBV7-2 | TGTGCCAGCAGCTTAACTGAGCCCTACGAGCAGTACTTC | CASSLTEPYEQYF
NA | TRBJ1-2 | NA | TRBV28 | TGTGCCAGCAGTGCTAGACAGGATGGCTACACCTTC | CASSARQDGYTF
NA | TRBJ2-3 | NA | TRBV7-6 | TGTGCCAGCAGCCTAGGACGTCGTGGAGATACGCAGTATTTT | CASSLGRRGDTQYF
TRBD1 | TRBJ2-3 | few | TRBV10-2 | TGCGCCAGTGAGCAGGGGGCGACGTATTTT | CASEQGATYF
NA | TRBJ2-3 | NA | TRBV19 | TGTGCCAGTAGTATCCAGGGAGAAGATACGCAGTATTTT | CASSIQGEDTQYF
NA | TRBJ2-3 | NA | TRBV28 | TGTGCCAGCAGTCCCCGCGGTGCGGCTACAGATACGCAGTATTTT | CASSPRGAATDTQYF